The 25 T cell receptor beta chains below come from one sample, sequenced in a study of PD-L1 blockade in urothelial cancer. Sequencing was performed with immunoSEQ multiplex PCR; in TCRdb, only in-frame clones are kept and a portion is missing. This sample carries over 50,000 clones, 86% of them seen once, and the ten largest clones take 2.5% to 3.5%. The sequences come from PBMCs, collected around atezolizumab (anti-PD-L1) treatment. The receptor set was obtained from a man in his fifties with urothelial cancer.

This CDR3 is CAITNRASGSYEQYF. DNA of the CDR3: TGTGCCATCACTAACAGGGCATCGGGCTCCTACGAGCAGTACTTC. The chain has TRBV28 and TRBJ2-7, with D maybe TRBD1 (6 bases). This CDR3 has 15 amino acids. Per the germline V gene, CDR1 is MDHEN and CDR2 is SYDVKM. The V end was cut by 10 bases, the J end by 0 bases, with 19 bases between.

V is TRBV6-9 and J is TRBJ1-5, with TRBD1 matching over 7 bases. The V segment lost 0 bases and the J segment 4 bases; nucleotides outside the gene matches: 9. The CDR3 has 17 residues. The germline V gene encodes CDR1 MNHGY and CDR2 SVAAGI. CDR3 coding DNA: TGTGCCAGCAGTTATTCAGTCAGGGGGTTGAAGAATCAGCCCCAGCATTTT. This gives the protein CASSYSVRGLKNQPQHF.

This clone showed up just once. The chain combines TRBV7-2 with TRBJ2-1, with 13 bases that match TRBD2. Germline loops: CDR1 SGHTA, CDR2 FQGNSA. The CDR3 extends over 17 amino acids. After removal of 5 bases from V and 8 bases from J, the junction contained 12 bases not matched to a gene. The CDR3 reads CASSARPGTSGIHEQFF. CDR3 bases: TGTGCCAGCAGCGCCCGACCCGGGACTAGCGGGATACATGAGCAGTTCTTC.

The rearrangement joins TRBV6-1 to TRBJ1-5, with D hard to call. CDR3 length equals 14 residues. V was trimmed by 7 bases and J by 0 bases, leaving 10 bases between them. Germline V gives CDR1 MNHNS, CDR2 SASEGT. DNA of the CDR3: TGTGCCAGCAATTGGAGGTATAGCAATCAGCCCCAGCATTTT. It specifies CASNWRYSNQPQHF.

J is TRBJ2-5 and V is TRBV18; no clear D. This CDR3 is built from 10 residues. Trimming pared 5 bases from V and 5 bases from J, leaving 3 bases between. CDR1 and CDR2 (germline): KGHSH, LQKENI. The CDR3 reads CASSAETQYF. The CDR3 DNA follows: TGTGCCAGCTCAGCGGAGACCCAGTACTTC.

V and J are TRBV6-1 and TRBJ2-7; 8 positions agree with TRBD1. Trimming removed 1 base from V and 7 bases from J; junction bases left unmatched: 6. The CDR3 is made up of 14 amino acids. Germline loops: CDR1 MNHNS, CDR2 SASEGT. The CDR3 protein is CASSEVRGRGEQYF. CDR3 DNA: TGTGCCAGCAGTGAAGTCAGGGGGCGCGGTGAGCAGTACTTC.

The V call is TRBV9, the J call TRBJ2-7, with 8 bases identical to TRBD2. CDR3 length equals 16 residues. The junction had 10 bases not matched to a gene; V was cut back by 3 bases and J by 2 bases. Germline CDR1 reads SGDLS; CDR2 reads YYNGEE. CDR3 sequence: CASSDGRGGQAYEQYF. CDR3 bases: TGTGCCAGCAGCGACGGCCGCGGGGGGCAGGCCTACGAGCAGTACTTC.

This chain links TRBV30 with TRBJ2-5; 11 nucleotides agree with TRBD1. From germline, CDR1 is GTSNPN and CDR2 SVGIG (reference sequence). With 6 bases clipped from V and 2 bases from J, the junction kept 8 bases outside the gene matches. This CDR3 spans 15 amino acids. In nucleotides, the CDR3 is TGTGCCTGTCCGCTCGGGACAGGGGGACAAGAGACCCAGTACTTC. It encodes CACPLGTGGQETQYF.

This sequence joins TRBV7-3 and TRBJ2-3; TRBD2 matches 10 bases. This CDR3 comprises 17 residues. Germline assignment: CDR1 SGHTA and CDR2 FQGTGA. V dropped 5 bases and J dropped 1; count of bases not matched to a gene: 9. The CDR3 protein is CASSKQRLAGRTDTQYF. The CDR3 coding sequence is TGTGCCAGCAGCAAACAACGACTAGCGGGCCGCACAGATACGCAGTATTTT.

This clone was recorded a few times. The chain couples TRBV6-1 to TRBJ2-5; TRBD2 might be the D (6 bases). CDR1 is MNHNS, CDR2 SASEGT, per germline. The CDR3 extends over 16 amino acids. The V gene lost 1 base and the J gene lost 2 bases, with 14 bases spanning the gap. CDR3 region: CASSEGGGGKQETQYF. CDR3 DNA: TGTGCCAGCAGTGAAGGGGGAGGCGGGAAACAAGAGACCCAGTACTTC.

The chain has TRBV19 and TRBJ1-5; D possibly corresponds to TRBD1 (5 bases). The CDR3 runs 15 residues. Germline-derived CDR1 and CDR2 are LNHDA and SQIVND (reference sequence). Trimming left V 7 bases short and J 6 bases short, with 19 bases between. The CDR3 spells CASKVQGGPPQPQHF. CDR3 coding DNA: TGTGCCAGTAAGGTGCAGGGTGGGCCCCCTCAGCCCCAGCATTTT.

This clone was recorded a few times. V and J are TRBV28 and TRBJ2-7, with D possibly TRBD2 on 7 matching bases. V gave up 7 bases and J gave up 2 bases, with 12 bases separating them. This CDR3 has 13 residues. In germline, CDR1 is MDHEN, CDR2 SYDVKM. CDR3 sequence reads: CASMRGGAYEQYF. CDR3 nucleotides: TGTGCCAGCATGAGGGGGGGCGCCTACGAGCAGTACTTC.

The chain uses TRBV19 and TRBJ2-1; 12 bases fit TRBD2. From germline, CDR1 is LNHDA and CDR2 SQIVND (reference sequence). J was trimmed by 1 base and V by 6 bases; bases with no gene match: 4. The CDR3 contains 16 residues. In DNA, the CDR3 is TGTGCCAGTAGGCCGACTAGCGGGAGTTCCTACAATGAGCAGTTCTTC. It encodes CASRPTSGSSYNEQFF.

The V and J genes are TRBV19 and TRBJ1-4, with 7 bases fitting TRBD1. The V segment lost 2 bases and the J segment 0 bases; nucleotides outside the gene matches: 9. The CDR3 has 18 amino acids. CDR1 is LNHDA, CDR2 SQIVND, per germline (reference sequence). The CDR3 loop reads CASSIFSSTGATNEKLFF. In nucleotides, the CDR3 is TGTGCCAGTAGTATATTTTCCAGCACAGGGGCAACTAATGAAAAACTGTTTTTT.

The chain joins TRBV5-6 to TRBJ2-5; tentative D call: TRBD2 (6 bases). The CDR3 extends over 14 amino acids. The V gene lost 4 bases and the J gene lost 1 base, with 11 bases spanning the gap. The germline CDR1 and CDR2 sequences are SGHDT and YYEEEE. CDR3 residues: CASSIRGGQETQYF. CDR3 in DNA: TGTGCCAGCAGCATTAGGGGAGGCCAAGAGACCCAGTACTTC. Full variable domain (rest looked up from reference TRBV5-6 and TRBJ2-5): DAGVTQSPTHLIKTRGQQVTLRCSPKSGHDTVSWYQQALGQGPQFIFQYYEEEERQRGNFPDRFSGHQFPNYSSELNVNALLLGDSALYLCASSIRGGQETQYFGPGTRLLVL.

V is TRBV6-1 and J is TRBJ2-1, with 9 bases lining up with TRBD2. This CDR3 spans 14 amino acids. Germline V gene lookup returns CDR1 MNHNS and CDR2 SASEGT. Unmatched junction bases numbered 5, after V lost 2 bases and J lost 9 bases. The CDR3 sequence: CASSELAGVGEQFF. CDR3 in DNA: TGTGCCAGCAGTGAATTAGCGGGAGTAGGTGAGCAGTTCTTC.

The J gene is TRBJ2-5, the V gene TRBV10-3; 7 bases are a match to TRBD2. The V gene end was trimmed by 8 bases and the J gene end by 5 bases; junction bases not matched to a gene: 14. This CDR3 spans 15 amino acids. Germline CDR1 reads ENHRY; CDR2 reads SYGVKD. The CDR3 is CAIAGGGGPRETQYF. Written as DNA, the CDR3 is TGTGCCATCGCCGGTGGGGGAGGGCCGCGGGAGACCCAGTACTTC.

The chain links TRBV14 to TRBJ2-5, with 8 nucleotides matching TRBD2. This CDR3 comprises 18 residues. After removal of 0 bases from V and 1 base from J, the junction contained 10 bases not matched to a gene. CDR1 and CDR2 from the germline V gene are SGHDN and FVKESK. This CDR3 is CASSQEGGLAGRQETQYF. DNA of the CDR3: TGTGCCAGCAGCCAAGAAGGGGGGTTAGCGGGGCGCCAAGAGACCCAGTACTTC.

V gene TRBV7-9 combines with J gene TRBJ2-3; 9 nucleotides align to TRBD2. The CDR3 is made up of 16 amino acids. Germline loops: CDR1 SEHNR, CDR2 FQNEAQ (reference sequence). After removal of 5 bases from V and 0 bases from J, the junction contained 6 bases not matched to a gene. This CDR3 reads CASSLGLAKSTDTQYF. The CDR3, as DNA: TGTGCCAGCAGCCTCGGACTAGCGAAGAGCACAGATACGCAGTATTTT.

The J gene is TRBJ1-1, the V gene TRBV28; D uncertain. The germline V gene encodes CDR1 MDHEN and CDR2 SYDVKM. The V end was cut by 8 bases, the J end by 5 bases, with 21 bases between. This CDR3 is built from 15 residues. The CDR3 sequence is CASQYPAGMGTEAFF. CDR3 DNA: TGTGCCAGCCAATACCCGGCGGGAATGGGTACTGAAGCTTTCTTT.

The genes are TRBV2 and TRBJ2-3; 7 nucleotides agree with TRBD2. This CDR3 has 15 amino acids. J lost 1 base, V lost 7 bases, and 8 bases had no gene match. Germline V gene lookup returns CDR1 SNHLY and CDR2 FYNNEI. Written as DNA, the CDR3 is TGTGCCAGCATTTTGTTTGCGGGAGGCACAGATACGCAGTATTTT. Amino acids: CASILFAGGTDTQYF.

CDR3 residues: CASSPLEGSETQYF. CDR3 nucleotides: TGTGCCAGCAGCCCCCTGGAGGGTTCAGAGACCCAGTACTTC. V usage is TRBV4-2 and J usage is TRBJ2-5, with TRBD2 as a possible D gene (6 bases). Germline CDR1 LGHNA, CDR2 YNFKEQ. CDR3 length equals 14 residues. Trimming left V 4 bases short and J 4 bases short, with 13 bases between.

The chain couples TRBV6-5 to TRBJ2-3; D is unresolved. V shed 2 bases and J shed 7 bases, with 13 bases lying between them. The germline CDR1 and CDR2 sequences are MNHEY and SVGAGI. This CDR3 is 14 amino acids long. The DNA for the CDR3 is TGTGCCAGCAGTTACGCGGTGTCCCAACATACGCAGTATTTT. It is translated as CASSYAVSQHTQYF.

This chain uses TRBV25-1 with TRBJ2-1; no reliable D call. The ends were cut back, 0 bases at V and 10 bases at J, with 10 bases in the middle. Germline assignment: CDR1 MGHDK and CDR2 SYGVNS. The CDR3 runs to 13 residues. The CDR3 loop is CASSEYTHQEQFF. CDR3 sequence (DNA): TGTGCCAGCAGTGAATATACACACCAAGAGCAGTTCTTC.

The rearrangement joins TRBV19 to TRBJ2-5; D might be TRBD1 (6 bases). This CDR3 region has 14 residues. V lost 1 base to trimming and J lost 3 bases, with 9 bases between them. Germline-derived CDR1 and CDR2 are LNHDA and SQIVND (reference sequence). The DNA for the CDR3 is TGTGCCAGTAGTATAGGGACAGTTAAAGAGACCCAGTACTTC. Translated, it gives CASSIGTVKETQYF.